A selection of T cell receptor beta chains follows, all from one sample in a study of T-cell reconstitution after alpha-beta-depleted transplantation in children. TCRdb re-derived calls from the PCR reads in MiXCR, one entry per CDR3 protein. Of about 350,000 distinct CDR3 sequences in the sample, more than 10% were seen once. The sequences come from PBMCs, collected from the stem cell graft. The receptor source for this set is a human donor who donated a stem cell graft to a child with Fanconi anemia. The CDR3 runs from the conserved cysteine through the conserved F or W. D genes are given only for firm matches. Size is stated for part of the rows, as once, few or many counts, or as a class when the clone is expanded.

j_call v_call d_call clone_size cdr3_nt cdr3_aa
TRBJ2-5 TRBV20-1 TRBD2 . TGCAGTGCTAGACGTACTAGCGGGGGGGCTCGTGAGACCCAGTACTTC CSARRTSGGARETQYF
TRBJ2-6 TRBV3-1 . many TGTGCCAGCAGCCAAGTCGGCGGTACGAGGAGTGGCTCTGGGGCCAACGTCCTGACTTTC CASSQVGGTRSGSGANVLTF
TRBJ1-5 TRBV10-2 . few TGCGCCATTTCAATAGGGGGACGAAATCAGCCCCAGCATTTT CAISIGGRNQPQHF
TRBJ2-3 TRBV7-6 TRBD1 . TGTGCCAGCAGCCGACAGGGCTCTAGCACAGATACGCAGTATTTT CASSRQGSSTDTQYF
TRBJ2-5 TRBV7-6 . few TGTGCCAGCAGCACATCGGGGCGCGGGGAGACCCAGTACTTC CASSTSGRGETQYF
TRBJ2-5 TRBV11-2 TRBD1 . TGTGCCAGCAGCTTAAACGGACAGGGAGGGTACTTC CASSLNGQGGYF
TRBJ1-1 TRBV29-1 . . TGCAGCGTCGATGACAAGGACAGCCGGAACACTGAAGCTTTCTTT CSVDDKDSRNTEAFF
TRBJ2-3 TRBV27 . many TGTGCCAGCGCTAAGAGTGATACGCAGTATTTT CASAKSDTQYF
TRBJ1-6 TRBV12-3/TRBV12-4 . . TGTGCCAGCAGTTTCGGCGTGCCCCTCCACTTT CASSFGVPLHF
TRBJ2-3 TRBV19 . . TGTGCCAGTAGTATAGATCGGGGGACAGATACGCAGTATTTT CASSIDRGTDTQYF
TRBJ1-1 TRBV12-3/TRBV12-4 . . TGTGCCAGCCAAATTGGCAACTCGAACACTGAAGCTTTCTTT CASQIGNSNTEAFF
TRBJ1-1 TRBV12-3/TRBV12-4 . many TGTGCCAGCCGGTACAGGGACGCTGAAGCTTTCTTT CASRYRDAEAFF
TRBJ2-1 TRBV12-3/TRBV12-4 TRBD2 . TGTGCCAGCAGCGGGACTAGCGGGGGGGTCATTGAGCAGTTCTTC CASSGTSGGVIEQFF
TRBJ2-7 TRBV18 . . TGTGCCAGCTCATCAGGGGACGGTTGGGACTACGAGCAGTACTTC CASSSGDGWDYEQYF
TRBJ1-4 TRBV7-9 . few TGTGCCAGCAGCTTAGGACAGGCCATGTCATACGGTGAAAAACTGTTTTTT CASSLGQAMSYGEKLFF
TRBJ2-7 TRBV4-1 . . TGCGCCAGCAGCCAAGAGTGGCGGGCCGACTTAGTCAACGAGCAGTACTTC CASSQEWRADLVNEQYF
TRBJ1-2 TRBV3-1 . few TGTGCCAGCAGCCAAGATCTAGAGGTGGGCTACACCTTC CASSQDLEVGYTF
TRBJ2-3 TRBV7-2 . few TGTGCCAGCAGCTTAACAACACCACCAGATACGCAGTATTTT CASSLTTPPDTQYF
TRBJ2-1 TRBV4-3 . . TGCGCCAGCAGCCAAGCAGGGGCCGGGTCGGATGAGCAGTTCTTC CASSQAGAGSDEQFF
TRBJ2-3 TRBV28 . few TGTGCCAGCAGTCCTATTGATCGTGGTGACCGAGAGGGGAATACGCAGTATTTT CASSPIDRGDREGNTQYF
TRBJ2-1 TRBV29-1 . . TGCAGCGTTGGTCCAGGCGGGCAGGGGCGAAATGAGCAGTTCTTC CSVGPGGQGRNEQFF
TRBJ1-3 TRBV5-1 . few TGCGCCAGCAGCTTGGATGGGGGCTCTGGAAACACCATATATTTT CASSLDGGSGNTIYF
TRBJ1-2 TRBV29-1 TRBD1 few TGCAGCGTTGAAGATCGGAACAGGGGTATTGAGGGCTACACCTTC CSVEDRNRGIEGYTF
TRBJ1-6 TRBV15 TRBD1 few TGTGCCACCAGCAGTCACGATCCGGGACAGGGGTCCCTCCACTTT CATSSHDPGQGSLHF
TRBJ1-6 TRBV6-1 TRBD1 . TGTGCCAGCAGGGGACAGGGTACCCCCGGTTCACCCCTCCACTTT CASRGQGTPGSPLHF
TRBJ1-4 TRBV20-1 . . TGCAGTGCCACCAATCAACAAGCAACTAATGAAAAACTGTTTTTT CSATNQQATNEKLFF
TRBJ2-5 TRBV7-8 . . TGTGCCAGCAGCTTAGGGTTAGGAACCCAGTACTTC CASSLGLGTQYF
TRBJ1-1 TRBV7-9 . many TGTGCCAGCAGCTTAGCTGACCGCGCGAACACTGAAGCTTTCTTT CASSLADRANTEAFF
TRBJ2-1 TRBV12-5 . many TGTGCTAGTGGTTTGACCGAGAAGGGATGGGGTGAGCAGTTCTTC CASGLTEKGWGEQFF
TRBJ2-7 TRBV6-5 . . TGTGCCAGCAGTTACAGGTTTGGGGTAACCTACGAGCAGTACTTC CASSYRFGVTYEQYF
TRBJ2-1 TRBV19 . many TGTGCCAGTAGGGAGCGGGCTTCCTACAATGAGCAGTTCTTC CASRERASYNEQFF
TRBJ1-5 TRBV6-2/TRBV6-3 TRBD1 many TGTGCCAGCAGTCCAAACAGGGGAGTGAGCAATCAGCCCCAGCATTTT CASSPNRGVSNQPQHF
TRBJ1-1 TRBV7-6 . many TGTGCCAGCTCTTACAGCCCGAGGACTGAAGCTTTCTTT CASSYSPRTEAFF
TRBJ2-2 TRBV5-1 TRBD1 few TGCGCCAGCACCCGGGGACAGGGGAACACCGGGGAGCTGTTTTTT CASTRGQGNTGELFF
TRBJ2-1 TRBV5-1 TRBD2 many TGTGCCAGCAGCCTGGGACTAGCGGGGTACAATGAGCAGTTCTTC CASSLGLAGYNEQFF